This TCR beta chain is from a study of CD8+ T cells in alopecia areata. The study's findings and limits: Lesional scalp exceeded normal scalp in clonality, especially in alopecia totalis/universalis.

Stated treatment: oral pan-JAK inhibitor, 5-10 mg twice daily. Concerning this clone itself: Its antigen is unidentified.

The CDR3 length is 17 residues. Between the trimmed V and J ends, which lost 2 bases and 0 bases, there was a span of 15 bases. Looked up from germline, CDR1 is SGHRS and CDR2 is YFSETQ. It was cDNA, reverse transcribed from extracted RNA, that served as the sequencing template. Clones were read by immunoSEQ multiplex PCR, and TCRdb kept only the in-frame ones, dropping some. The data hold about 250,000 clones, with 60% observed a single time. The sample was CD4+ T cells sorted from blood, taken around week 54, from a patient treated with tofacitinib. The chain joins TRBV5-1 to TRBJ2-1, with a possible D match to TRBD2 (5 bases). The receptor comes from a human donor with alopecia areata. CDR3 DNA: TGCGCCAGCAGCTTACCTGGAGCGGCCAGCTCCTACAATGAGCAGTTCTTC. It codes for CASSLPGAASSYNEQFF.